Given below is one T cell receptor (beta chain) in context. This sample is drawn from a study of blood T cell repertoires in COVID-19. This CDR3 contains 18 residues. V lost 1 base to trimming and J lost 1 base; unmatched junction nucleotides: 7. CDR1 and CDR2 from the germline V gene are LGHNA and YNFKEQ. Sequencing used immunoSEQ multiplex PCR; TCRdb keeps in-frame clones, though not all of them. The profile covers hundreds of thousands of clones, with more than 80% appearing a single time and approximately 1.4% taken by the ten largest. The TCR originated in a woman in her 30s with active or convalescent COVID-19. This rearrangement joins TRBV4-2 to TRBJ2-6; 7 bases are shared with TRBD1. The sequenced material came from peripheral blood. CDR3 amino acids: CASSQAEGGASGANVLTF. The CDR3 nucleotides are TGTGCCAGCAGCCAAGCGGAAGGGGGCGCGTCTGGGGCCAACGTCCTGACTTTC.